This entry concerns a single T cell receptor beta chain. In blood CD8+ and CD4+ T cells, TCR beta underwent sequencing. It was treatment-naive patients with stable or active relapsing-remitting disease who made up the multiple sclerosis controls. TEMRA cells were FACS-enriched, and CD8+ and CD4+ T cells were isolated negatively. The data were obtained in a study of CD8 T cells in Susac syndrome. Trimming cost V 8 bases and J 8 bases, with 18 bases left between them. From germline, CDR1 is MDHEN and CDR2 SYDVKM. This CDR3 region has 13 residues. The RNA input was roughly 0.45 to 1 ug, and it was reverse transcribed with random hexamers. TCRdb fed the immunoSEQ multiplex PCR reads into MiXCR, producing one record per CDR3 protein. The data contain about 430,000 distinct CDR3 sequences, approximately 85% of them singletons.

V and J are TRBV28 and TRBJ1-2; TRBD1 might be the D (5 bases). This sequence was found in a human donor with multiple sclerosis. Sequenced: CD8+ T cells from PBMCs. CDR3 amino acids: CASVLGGTIGYTF. CDR3 nucleotide sequence: TGTGCCAGCGTCCTGGGGGGGACCATCGGCTACACCTTC.